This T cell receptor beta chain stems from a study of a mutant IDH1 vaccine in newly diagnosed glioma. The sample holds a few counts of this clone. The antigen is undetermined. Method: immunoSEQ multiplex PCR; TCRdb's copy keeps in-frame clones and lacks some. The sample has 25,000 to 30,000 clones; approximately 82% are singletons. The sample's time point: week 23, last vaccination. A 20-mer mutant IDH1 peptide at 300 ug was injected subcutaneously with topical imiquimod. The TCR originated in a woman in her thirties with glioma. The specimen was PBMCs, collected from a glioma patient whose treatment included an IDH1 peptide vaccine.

CDR3 coding DNA: TGCGCCAGCAGCCAAGAACGCAGTAAGAATTCACCCCTCCACTTT. Amino acid sequence: CASSQERSKNSPLHF. The chain carries TRBV4-3 and TRBJ1-6; D unclear. The V end was cut by 0 bases, the J end by 7 bases, with 10 bases between. Germline CDR1 and CDR2: LGHNA and YSLEER. This CDR3 has 15 amino acids.